The 2 T cell receptor beta chains presented below share a single source sample, sequenced in a study of ipilimumab plus nivolumab after autologous stem cell transplantation (dated by TCRdb to about 2021). The library relied on the immunoSEQ multiplex PCR assay. TCRdb obtained this table from immuneACCESS and retained in-frame rearrangements with V and J assigned. These tables miss some clones; where compared with another copy, unresolved V genes account for less than half of the shortfall, and the remainder is unexplained. The sample records fewer than 45,000 clones, around 93% of which are singletons. Under 0.9% of the sample comes from the top ten. Sequencing was performed on PBMCs, taken in a trial of ipilimumab plus nivolumab as post-transplant consolidation. The receptor source for this set is a male donor with multiple myeloma.

The J gene is TRBJ2-7, the V gene TRBV2, with D maybe TRBD1 (6 bases). The germline gives CDR1 SNHLY, CDR2 FYNNEI. Trimming removed 6 bases at V and 0 bases at J, with 12 bases between. The CDR3 runs to 14 residues. CDR3 protein: CASSDRFSSYEQYF. In DNA, the CDR3 is TGTGCCAGCAGCGACAGGTTCAGCTCCTACGAGCAGTACTTC.

V usage is TRBV7-2 and J usage is TRBJ2-3; maybe TRBD2 (5 bases). This CDR3 is 14 amino acids long. Germline V CDR1 and CDR2: SGHTA, FQGNSA. The V gene lost 1 base and the J gene lost 4 bases, with 9 bases spanning the gap. CDR3 protein: CASSLELVADTQYF. The CDR3, as DNA: TGTGCCAGCAGCTTAGAACTAGTGGCAGATACGCAGTATTTT. Full variable domain (outside the CDR3, taken from reference TRBV7-2 and TRBJ2-3): GAGVSQSPSNKVTEKGKDVELRCDPISGHTALYWYRQSLGQGLEFLIYFQGNSAPDKSGLPSDRFSAERTGGSVSTLTIQRTQQEDSAVYLCASSLELVADTQYFGPGTRLTVL.